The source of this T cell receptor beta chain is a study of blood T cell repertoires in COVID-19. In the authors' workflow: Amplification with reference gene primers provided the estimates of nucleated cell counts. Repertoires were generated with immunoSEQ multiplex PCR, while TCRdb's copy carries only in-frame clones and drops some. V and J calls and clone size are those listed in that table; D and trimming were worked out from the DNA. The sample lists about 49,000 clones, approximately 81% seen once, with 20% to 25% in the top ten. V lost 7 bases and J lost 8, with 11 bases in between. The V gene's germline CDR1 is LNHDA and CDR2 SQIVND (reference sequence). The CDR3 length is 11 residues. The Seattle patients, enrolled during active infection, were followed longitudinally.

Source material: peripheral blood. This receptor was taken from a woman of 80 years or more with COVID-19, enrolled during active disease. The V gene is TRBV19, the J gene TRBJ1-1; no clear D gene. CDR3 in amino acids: CASTESAEAFF. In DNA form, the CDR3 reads TGTGCCAGTACCGAAAGCGCAGAAGCTTTCTTT.